This paragraph covers one TCR beta chain sequence. No antigen is known for it. No base qualities exist here, and no much larger clone lies one base off it. These data are taken from a study of blood T cell repertoires in COVID-19 (dated by TCRdb to about 2020). Regarding the complete study: The collaborator samples originated in the United States, Italy and Spain and spanned the acute and convalescent phases of COVID-19. The prospective study material was composed of cDNA or gDNA derived from T cells, B-cell-depleted T cells, or PBMCs. Deeply sampled blood TCRbeta repertoires from subjects exposed to, actively infected with, or recovered from COVID-19 were included in the dataset. The repertoires were made available in a free public database intended to serve as a resource for research on the immune response to SARS-CoV-2. Samples came from the ongoing ImmuneRACE study (first 160 participants) plus 1,254 subjects from 6 global collaborators. Sample metadata almost always included a de-identified subject ID, COVID-19 status, age in years and sex. Where available, HLA class I and class II types were taken from metadata supplied by the sample provider and were not determined by assay-based typing.

The collaborating institutions used their own protocols to collect whole blood in K2EDTA tubes. For TCRbeta analysis, collaborators shipped samples as frozen whole blood, isolated PBMCs, or DNA extracted from either of those sample types. Broader findings and caveats from the paper: Clinical and demographic metadata were provided uncurated, with the amount varying by source and participant.

The immunoSEQ Assay, a bias-controlled multiplex PCR, was used to amplify TCRbeta CDR3 regions from genomic DNA. The study's processing was this. The number of nucleated cells in each sample was estimated from the amplification of reference gene primers within the assay. To quantify the absolute abundance of each unique TCRbeta CDR3 rearrangement, sequence reads were collapsed and filtered. Productive Simpson clonality was computed per sample as the square root of Simpson's diversity index over productive rearrangements. As stored in TCRdb, this immuneACCESS dataset retains in-frame rearrangements with V and J assigned. A fraction of the clones does not appear; measured against another copy, unresolved V genes explain less than half of the discrepancy, and the remainder lacks a known reason. V and J calls and clone size come straight from that table; D and trimming were deduced from the DNA. The sample includes under 250,000 clones, with approximately 83% observed a single time. The ten largest make up about 2.7% of the sample.

The CDR3, from cysteine to phenylalanine, totals 15 residues. The read is trimmed to its CDR3 DNA, 45 bases read in frame from base 1. Trimming accounts for 0 bases at V and 5 bases at J, while the number of junction bases matched to no gene is 6. Looking up the germline V gene (reference sequence) yields CDR1 GTSNPN and CDR2 SVGIG. Sequencing input: peripheral blood. The receptor comes from a woman aged 40 to 50 with active or convalescent COVID-19. The chain uses TRBV30 and TRBJ1-5, with 8 central nucleotides matching TRBD1. CDR3 sequence: CAWSVGTGRDQPQHF. In nucleotide form, the sequence is TGTGCCTGGAGTGTGGGGACAGGAAGGGATCAGCCCCAGCATTTT. Reference TRBV30 and TRBJ1-5 genes cover what lies past the CDR3, so the full variable domain is SQTIHQWPATLVQPVGSPLSLECTVEGTSNPNLYWYRQAAGRGLQLLFYSVGIGQISSEVPQNLSASRPQDRQFILSSKKLLLSDSGFYLCAWSVGTGRDQPQHFGDGTRLSIL.